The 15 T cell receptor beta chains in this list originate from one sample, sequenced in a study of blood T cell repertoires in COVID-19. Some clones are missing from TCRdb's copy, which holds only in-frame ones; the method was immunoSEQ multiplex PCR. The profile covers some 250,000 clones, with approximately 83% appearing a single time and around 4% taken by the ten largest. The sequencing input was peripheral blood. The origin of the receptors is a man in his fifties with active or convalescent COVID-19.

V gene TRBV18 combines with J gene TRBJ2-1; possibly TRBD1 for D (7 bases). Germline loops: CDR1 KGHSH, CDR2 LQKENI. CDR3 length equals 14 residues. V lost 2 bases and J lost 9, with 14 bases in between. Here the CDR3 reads CASSPREEGAEQFF. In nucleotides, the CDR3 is TGTGCCAGCTCACCAAGGGAGGAGGGGGCTGAGCAGTTCTTC.

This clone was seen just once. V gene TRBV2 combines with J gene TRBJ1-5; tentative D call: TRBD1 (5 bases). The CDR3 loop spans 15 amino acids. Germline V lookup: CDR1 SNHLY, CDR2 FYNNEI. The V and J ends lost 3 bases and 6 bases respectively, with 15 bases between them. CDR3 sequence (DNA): TGTGCCAGCAGTGAGGGCAGGGTAGTTGGTCAGCCCCAGCATTTT. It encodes CASSEGRVVGQPQHF. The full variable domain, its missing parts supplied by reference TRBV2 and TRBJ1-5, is EPEVTQTPSHQVTQMGQEVILRCVPISNHLYFYWYRQILGQKVEFLVSFYNNEISEKSEIFDDQFSVERPDGSNFTLKIRSTKLEDSAMYFCASSEGRVVGQPQHFGDGTRLSIL.

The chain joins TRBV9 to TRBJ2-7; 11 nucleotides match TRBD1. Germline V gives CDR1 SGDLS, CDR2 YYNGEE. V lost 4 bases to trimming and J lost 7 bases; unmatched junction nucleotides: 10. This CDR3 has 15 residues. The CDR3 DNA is TGTGCCAGCAGCCCAAGGGACAGGGGGACGTGGGAGCAGTACTTC. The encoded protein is CASSPRDRGTWEQYF.

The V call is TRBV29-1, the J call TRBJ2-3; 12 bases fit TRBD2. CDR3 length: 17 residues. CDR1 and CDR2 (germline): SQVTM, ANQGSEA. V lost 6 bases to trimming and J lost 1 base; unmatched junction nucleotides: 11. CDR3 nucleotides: TGCAGCGTCAGGTCCCGGACTAGCGGGGACGGCACAGATACGCAGTATTTT. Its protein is CSVRSRTSGDGTDTQYF.

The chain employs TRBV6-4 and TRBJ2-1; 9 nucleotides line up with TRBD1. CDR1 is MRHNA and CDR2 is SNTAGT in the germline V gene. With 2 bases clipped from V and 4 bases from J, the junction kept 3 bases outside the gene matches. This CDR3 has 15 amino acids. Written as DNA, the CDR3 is TGTGCCAGCAGTGACGCCGGGACAGGGTACAATGAGCAGTTCTTC. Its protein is CASSDAGTGYNEQFF.

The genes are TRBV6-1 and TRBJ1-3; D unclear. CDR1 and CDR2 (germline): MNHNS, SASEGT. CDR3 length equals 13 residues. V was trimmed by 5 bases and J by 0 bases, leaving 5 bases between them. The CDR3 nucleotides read TGTGCCAGCAGTTCCTCCTCTGGAAACACCATATATTTT. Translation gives CASSSSSGNTIYF.

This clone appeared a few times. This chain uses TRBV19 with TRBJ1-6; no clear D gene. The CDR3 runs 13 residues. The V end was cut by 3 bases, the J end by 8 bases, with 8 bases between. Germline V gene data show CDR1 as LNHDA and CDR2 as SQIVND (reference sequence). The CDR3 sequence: CASSIASDSPLHF. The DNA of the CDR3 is TGTGCCAGTAGTATTGCAAGCGATTCACCCCTCCACTTT.

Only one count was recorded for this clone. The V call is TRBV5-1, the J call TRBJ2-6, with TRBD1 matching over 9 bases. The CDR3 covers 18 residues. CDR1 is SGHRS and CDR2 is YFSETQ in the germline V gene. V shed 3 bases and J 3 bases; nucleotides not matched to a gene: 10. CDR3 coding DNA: TGCGCCAGCAGCTCCCTGGGACAGGGTAGGTTTGGGGCCAACGTCCTGACTTTC. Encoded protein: CASSSLGQGRFGANVLTF. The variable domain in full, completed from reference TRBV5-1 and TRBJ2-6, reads KAGVTQTPRYLIKTRGQQVTLSCSPISGHRSVSWYQQTPGQGLQFLFEYFSETQRNKGNFPGRFSGRQFSNSRSEMNVSTLELGDSALYLCASSSLGQGRFGANVLTFGAGSRLTVL.

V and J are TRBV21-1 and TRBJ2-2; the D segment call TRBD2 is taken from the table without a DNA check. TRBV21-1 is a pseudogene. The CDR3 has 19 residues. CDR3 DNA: TGTGCCAGCACCCATGTACTTGATCAGGGAGGTACGAACACCGGGGAGCTGTTTTTT. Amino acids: CASTHVLDQGGTNTGELFF.

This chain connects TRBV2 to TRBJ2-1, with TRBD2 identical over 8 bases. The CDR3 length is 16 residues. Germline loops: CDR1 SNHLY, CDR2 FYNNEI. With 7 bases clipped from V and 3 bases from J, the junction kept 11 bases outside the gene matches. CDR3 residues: CASTESGGNFYNEQFF. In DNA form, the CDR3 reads TGTGCCAGCACCGAGAGCGGGGGAAACTTCTACAATGAGCAGTTCTTC.

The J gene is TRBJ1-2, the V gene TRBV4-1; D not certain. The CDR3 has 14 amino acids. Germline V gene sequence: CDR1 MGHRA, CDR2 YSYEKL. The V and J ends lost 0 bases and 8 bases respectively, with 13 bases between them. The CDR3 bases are TGCGCCAGCAGCCAAGATCGTGAGGTCCAGGGCTACACCTTC. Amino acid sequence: CASSQDREVQGYTF.

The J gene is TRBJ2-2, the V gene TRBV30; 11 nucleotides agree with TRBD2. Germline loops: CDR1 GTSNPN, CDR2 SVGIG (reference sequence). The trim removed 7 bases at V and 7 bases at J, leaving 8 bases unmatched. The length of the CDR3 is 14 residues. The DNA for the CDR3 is TGTGCCTACAATAGCGGGGGGGCCTTCGGGGAGCTGTTTTTT. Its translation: CAYNSGGAFGELFF.

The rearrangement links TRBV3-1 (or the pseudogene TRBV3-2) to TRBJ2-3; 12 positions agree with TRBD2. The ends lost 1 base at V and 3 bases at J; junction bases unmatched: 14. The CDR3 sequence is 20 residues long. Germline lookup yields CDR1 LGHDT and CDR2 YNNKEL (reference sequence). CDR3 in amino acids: CASSQGRRWLAGGETDTQYF. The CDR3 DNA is TGTGCCAGCAGCCAAGGAAGGCGTTGGCTAGCGGGGGGGGAGACAGATACGCAGTATTTT.

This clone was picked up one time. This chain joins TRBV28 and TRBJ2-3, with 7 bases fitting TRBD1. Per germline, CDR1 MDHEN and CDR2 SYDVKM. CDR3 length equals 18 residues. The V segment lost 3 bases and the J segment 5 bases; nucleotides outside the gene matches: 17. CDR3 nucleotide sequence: TGTGCCAGCAGTTTTTCCTCCCCTATAGACAGGGATGGAGATACGCAGTATTTT. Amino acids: CASSFSSPIDRDGDTQYF.

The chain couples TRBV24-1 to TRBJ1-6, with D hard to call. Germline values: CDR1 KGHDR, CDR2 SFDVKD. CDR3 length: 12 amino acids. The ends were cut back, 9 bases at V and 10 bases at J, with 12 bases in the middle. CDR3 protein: CATGEGGSPLHF. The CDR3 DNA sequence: TGTGCCACCGGGGAGGGAGGGTCACCCCTCCACTTT.